This entry features one T cell receptor (beta chain) sequence. Source study methods: Amplification with reference gene primers provided the estimates of nucleated cell counts. Sequencing used immunoSEQ multiplex PCR; TCRdb keeps in-frame clones, though not all of them. V, J and clone size were drawn from that table, and D and trimming were deduced from the DNA. Of 80,000 or so clones listed, about nine tenths are singletons. The data stem from a study of blood T cell repertoires in COVID-19. Overall study: The origin of the acute and convalescent COVID-19 samples was the United States, Italy and Spain. From T cells, B-cell-depleted T cells, or PBMCs came the material, which was cDNA or gDNA.

The germline gives CDR1 SGHTA, CDR2 FQGNSA. CDR3 size: 12 residues. Trimming left V 1 base short and J 5 bases short, with 5 bases between. The sequence came from a man over 45 with acute or convalescent COVID-19. The sample taken for sequencing was peripheral blood. The gene calls are TRBV7-2 and TRBJ1-2, with D unresolved. In nucleotides, the CDR3 is TGTGCCAGCAGCTTAGGTCCTTATGGCTACACCTTC. Protein sequence: CASSLGPYGYTF.